The 20 T cell receptor beta chains below come from one sample, sequenced in a study of T cell responses to AZD1222 COVID-19 vaccine (dated by TCRdb to about 2021). The time point tag for this specimen amounts to: baseline before first vaccination. Libraries were made using the immunoSEQ multiplex PCR assay. TCRdb stores this immuneACCESS table with in-frame sequences only. Part of the clones is absent; in the studies checked, under half of the shortfall reflects unresolved V genes, and no reason is known for the rest. The sample records around 100,000 clones, around nine tenths of which are singletons. The top ten constitute less than 3.5% of the sample. Source: peripheral blood, taken on day 0 of AZD1222 vaccination. The receptors here all came from an adult in good health.

This rearrangement joins TRBV7-8 to TRBJ1-6; D is unresolved. V lost 4 bases to trimming and J lost 6 bases, with 10 bases between them. The CDR3 loop spans 14 amino acids. Germline V CDR1 and CDR2: SGHVS, FQNEAQ. The CDR3: CASSSLDGNSPLHF. For the CDR3, the DNA is TGTGCCAGCAGCTCCTTGGACGGTAATTCACCCCTCCACTTT. The full variable domain, rest sourced from reference TRBV7-8 and TRBJ1-6, is GAGVSQSPRYKVAKRGQDVALRCDPISGHVSLFWYQQALGQGPEFLTYFQNEAQLDKSGLPSDRFFAERPEGSVSTLKIQRTQQEDSAVYLCASSSLDGNSPLHFGNGTRLTVT.

CDR3: CASSPGQSYGYTF. The DNA of the CDR3 is TGTGCCAGCAGTCCGGGACAGTCCTATGGCTACACCTTC. The gene calls are TRBV25-1 and TRBJ1-2; 7 nucleotides align to TRBD1. The CDR3 extends over 13 amino acids. The J segment lost 4 bases and the V segment lost 5 bases, leaving 4 bases of the junction unmatched. The germline V gene has CDR1 MGHDK and CDR2 SYGVNS.

The chain's CDR3 is CASSETRLSGNTIYF. The CDR3 nucleotides are TGTGCCAGCAGTGAAACCCGACTGTCCGGAAACACCATATATTTT. The chain joins TRBV2 to TRBJ1-3; D gene unclear. Germline V gene lookup returns CDR1 SNHLY and CDR2 FYNNEI. The V gene lost 2 bases and the J gene lost 4 bases, with 12 bases spanning the gap. CDR3 length: 15 residues.

V is TRBV2 and J is TRBJ2-7, with D possibly being TRBD2 (6 bases). In germline, CDR1 is SNHLY, CDR2 FYNNEI. CDR3 length: 13 residues. V was cut by 8 bases and J by 4 bases, with 15 bases left in between. CDR3 sequence reads: CASLWGVLYEQYV. The CDR3 DNA is TGTGCCAGCCTGTGGGGGGTCTTGTACGAGCAGTACGTC.

This clone came up once. The rearrangement joins TRBV2 to TRBJ1-1; D not resolved. The germline V and J ends were trimmed by 6 bases and 8 bases, with 25 bases remaining between them. The CDR3 consists of 16 residues. The germline gives CDR1 SNHLY, CDR2 FYNNEI. CDR3 loop: CASSRSGTAPVSEAFF. The CDR3 bases are TGTGCCAGCAGCCGCTCTGGAACGGCGCCCGTTAGCGAAGCTTTCTTT.

CDR3: CASSEIGLWGGYTF. CDR3 sequence (DNA): TGTGCCAGCAGTGAAATAGGGCTGTGGGGTGGCTACACCTTC. This chain joins TRBV25-1 and TRBJ1-2; D remains ambiguous. Trimming removed 2 bases at V and 7 bases at J, with 14 bases between. CDR3 length: 14 amino acids. Germline-derived CDR1 and CDR2 are MGHDK and SYGVNS.

The chain uses TRBV27 and TRBJ2-4; 8 bases align to TRBD1. The CDR3 spans 15 residues. The ends lost 4 bases at V and 6 bases at J; junction bases unmatched: 8. Germline V gene data show CDR1 as MNHEY and CDR2 as SMNVEV (reference sequence). The CDR3 reads CASSSSRTGRNIQYF. CDR3 DNA sequence: TGTGCCAGCAGTTCGAGTAGGACAGGGAGAAACATTCAGTACTTC.

The J gene is TRBJ2-1, the V gene TRBV29-1; D is unclear. The CDR3 runs 12 residues. Germline values: CDR1 SQVTM, CDR2 ANQGSEA. V was pared by 0 bases and J by 10 bases, with 10 bases between. The CDR3 bases are TGCAGCGTTGAAGATCCGCGAGCCGAGCAGTTCTTC. It translates to CSVEDPRAEQFF.

The genes are TRBV5-1 and TRBJ1-6; 7 nucleotides align to TRBD1. CDR1 is SGHRS, CDR2 YFSETQ, per germline. The CDR3 is 14 residues long. V was pared by 5 bases and J by 1 base, with 0 bases of the junction left unmatched. The CDR3 DNA follows: TGCGCCAGCAGACAGGGGTCCTATAATTCACCCCTCCACTTT. The encoded protein is CASRQGSYNSPLHF.

This clone was detected once. This chain links TRBV19 with TRBJ1-1; possibly TRBD1 for D (6 bases). This CDR3 region has 15 residues. Trimming left V 7 bases short and J 1 base short, with 16 bases between. Germline CDR1 and CDR2: LNHDA and SQIVND (reference sequence). CDR3 loop: CASTNRRGTNTEAFF. Written as DNA, the CDR3 is TGTGCCAGTACCAATCGTAGGGGGACGAACACTGAAGCTTTCTTT. Full variable domain (outside the CDR3, taken from reference TRBV19 and TRBJ1-1): DGGITQSPKYLFRKEGQNVTLSCEQNLNHDAMYWYRQDPGQGLRLIYYSQIVNDFQKGDIAEGYSVSREKKESFPLTVTSAQKNPTAFYLCASTNRRGTNTEAFFGQGTRLTVV.

The J gene is TRBJ2-7, the V gene TRBV5-1; D uncertain. CDR1 is SGHRS and CDR2 is YFSETQ in the germline V gene. The CDR3 covers 13 residues. The CDR3 DNA reads as TGTGCCAGCAGCTTGGTGGGTTACCACGAGCAGTACGTC. It is translated as CASSLVGYHEQYV.

The chain carries TRBV7-9 and TRBJ1-5; the match to TRBD1 covers 7 bases. Germline CDR1 is SEHNR and CDR2 is FQNEAQ (reference sequence). The CDR3 has 14 residues. After removal of 5 bases from V and 4 bases from J, the junction contained 5 bases not matched to a gene. The CDR3 loop reads CASSLGTANQPQHF. The CDR3 nucleotides read TGTGCCAGCAGCCTCGGGACAGCAAATCAGCCCCAGCATTTT. Based on the CDR3 plus reference TRBV7-9 and TRBJ1-5, the full variable domain is DTGVSQNPRHKITKRGQNVTFRCDPISEHNRLYWYRQTLGQGPEFLTYFQNEAQLEKSRLLSDRFSAERPKGSFSTLEIQRTEQGDSAMYLCASSLGTANQPQHFGDGTRLSIL.

This clone has a handful of counts. At one end the junction does not follow the germline gene, possibly because of a read error. J is TRBJ2-1 and V is TRBV5-1, with unresolved D. This CDR3 has 11 residues. Per the germline V gene, CDR1 is SGHRS and CDR2 is YFSETQ. CDR3 loop: CASSDLDEQFF. In nucleotides, the CDR3 is TGTGCCAGCAGTGATCTTGATGAGCAGTTCTTC.

This clone was found a few times. The chain has TRBV28 and TRBJ1-6; no clear D. This CDR3 has 18 residues. Germline V lookup: CDR1 MDHEN, CDR2 SYDVKM. V dropped 5 bases and J dropped 8 bases, with 25 bases sitting between them. The CDR3 sequence is CASSPHEGGFLLDSPLHF. Here the CDR3 DNA reads TGTGCCAGCAGTCCTCATGAAGGCGGGTTTCTTCTTGATTCACCCCTCCACTTT.

The chain couples TRBV6-5 to TRBJ1-2, with D possibly TRBD1 on 5 matching bases. V gave up 8 bases and J gave up 7 bases, with 11 bases separating them. Germline V gene lookup returns CDR1 MNHEY and CDR2 SVGAGI. CDR3 length: 11 amino acids. This CDR3 reads CASATGGGYTF. Here the CDR3 DNA reads TGTGCCAGCGCCACCGGGGGTGGCTACACCTTC.

The rearrangement uses TRBV7-9 and TRBJ2-7, with 11 bases fitting TRBD1. With 2 bases clipped from V and 4 bases from J, the junction kept 10 bases outside the gene matches. CDR3 size: 17 residues. CDR1 SEHNR and CDR2 FQNEAQ come from the germline V gene (reference sequence). CDR3 sequence: CASSLSGTGGRSYEQYF. In DNA, the CDR3 is TGTGCCAGCAGCTTAAGTGGGACAGGGGGACGTTCTTACGAGCAGTACTTC.

The V and J genes are TRBV5-1 and TRBJ2-1; 9 bases match TRBD1. With 4 bases clipped from V and 9 bases from J, the junction kept 11 bases outside the gene matches. CDR3 length: 15 amino acids. Germline V gives CDR1 SGHRS, CDR2 YFSETQ. Written as DNA, the CDR3 is TGCGCCAGCAGCCCGCCGGGACAGGGTCAGGGTGAGCAGTTCTTC. Protein: CASSPPGQGQGEQFF.

This clone has just a few counts. The chain has TRBV4-2 and TRBJ2-7; TRBD2 might be the D (6 bases). In germline, CDR1 is LGHNA, CDR2 YNFKEQ. Trimming took off 1 base at V and 0 bases at J, with 7 bases between the two ends. The CDR3 contains 14 residues. CDR3 sequence: CASSQGTNSYEQYF. CDR3 DNA: TGTGCCAGCAGCCAAGGGACTAACTCCTACGAGCAGTACTTC.

This sequence joins TRBV25-1 and TRBJ1-1; TRBD1 is a possible D gene (5 bases). From germline, CDR1 is MGHDK and CDR2 SYGVNS. The V gene lost 5 bases and the J gene lost 4 bases, with 11 bases spanning the gap. This CDR3 has 13 amino acids. The CDR3 spells CASSIGAATEAFF. The CDR3 DNA is TGTGCCAGCAGTATAGGGGCTGCCACTGAAGCTTTCTTT.

The V and J genes are TRBV29-1 and TRBJ2-2; TRBD1 might be the D (6 bases). Germline V gives CDR1 SQVTM, CDR2 ANQGSEA. The CDR3 is 14 residues long. The V end lost 6 bases, the J end lost 1 base, and 12 bases lay between the germline ends. Written as DNA, the CDR3 is TGCAGCGTCTTTGGACAGTTGAACACCGGGGAGCTGTTTTTT. Translating gives CSVFGQLNTGELFF.